This entry describes one T cell receptor (beta chain). The CDR3 totals 15 residues. V was shortened by 5 bases and J by 7 bases, with 15 bases between the two germline ends. Germline CDR1 reads LNHDA; CDR2 reads SQIVND (reference sequence). Generated by immunoSEQ multiplex PCR, the TCRdb table keeps only in-frame clones and is missing some. The sample lists hundreds of thousands of clones; roughly 86% were seen once. Participants' reported clinical history set cohort assignment. The data are from a study of blood T cell repertoires in COVID-19. On the study more broadly: The United States, Italy and Spain provided the acute and convalescent COVID-19 samples. PBMCs, B-cell-depleted T cells, or T cells were the source of the cDNA or gDNA that made up the material.

The sequenced sample consisted of PBMCs or T cells enriched from blood (not recorded which). This chain joins TRBV19 and TRBJ1-6; perhaps TRBD1 as D (6 bases). The source of this sequence is a man in his forties in a cohort exposed to, infected with or recovered from COVID-19 (not recorded which). DNA for the CDR3: TGTGCCAGTAGTCCTACAGGGAAAACAAATTCACCCCTCCACTTT. This encodes CASSPTGKTNSPLHF.